This T cell receptor beta chain stems from a study of shared clonotypes between healthy human individuals. Study conclusions and caveats: Relative to clonotypes present in all four donors, those not shared had lower generation probabilities.

Concerning this clone: The antigen is not known.

The table came from immunoSEQ multiplex PCR; TCRdb's copy has only in-frame clones and leaves some out. The sample includes approximately 87,000 clones, about 64% of them seen just once. The sample taken for sequencing was memory CD8+ T cells sorted from blood. Subset defined: CD45RO+ cells pooled with CCR7-negative TemRA cells. The TCR was taken from a man aged 25 to 40 in good health.

CDR3 in amino acids: CASSGTGIPGNTIYF. The CDR3 DNA reads TGTGCCAGCAGTGGGACAGGGATCCCTGGAAACACCATATATTTT. The V call is TRBV6-1, the J call TRBJ1-3; 8 bases match TRBD1. This CDR3 region has 15 residues. Trimming took 4 bases from V and 2 from J; bases not matched to a gene: 4. Germline CDR1 reads MNHNS; CDR2 reads SASEGT.